The clone carrying this TCR beta chain has a count of ten or more. The data were taken from a study of T cells after yellow fever vaccination. The ends were cut back, 0 bases at V and 1 base at J, with 6 bases in the middle. Per germline, CDR1 MNHEY and CDR2 SVGAGI. CDR3 size: 15 residues. TCRdb re-called the 5' RACE reads with MiXCR, one entry per CDR3 protein. The sample yields around 68,000 distinct CDR3 sequences, about 7.7% seen once. The sequence derives from a man aged 18-30 years who received the YFV17D yellow fever vaccine. This sequence joins TRBV6-5 and TRBJ2-2; maybe TRBD1 (6 bases). The source material was CD8+ T cells sorted from PBMCs, sampled roughly 10 days after the first yellow fever vaccination. Here the CDR3 DNA reads TGTGCCAGCAGTTACTCGACAGGGAACACCGGGGAGCTGTTTTTT. Protein product: CASSYSTGNTGELFF.